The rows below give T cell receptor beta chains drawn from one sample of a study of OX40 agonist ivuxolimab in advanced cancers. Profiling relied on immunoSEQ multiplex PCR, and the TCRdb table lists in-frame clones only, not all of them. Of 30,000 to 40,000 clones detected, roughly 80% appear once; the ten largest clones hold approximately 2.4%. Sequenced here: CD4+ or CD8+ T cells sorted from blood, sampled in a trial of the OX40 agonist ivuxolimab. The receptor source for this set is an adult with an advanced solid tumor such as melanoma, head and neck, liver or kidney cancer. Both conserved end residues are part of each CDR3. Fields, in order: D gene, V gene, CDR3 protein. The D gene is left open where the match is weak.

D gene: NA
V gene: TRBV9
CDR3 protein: CASSGGGGSSYNEQFF

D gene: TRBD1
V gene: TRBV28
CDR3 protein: CATQEQGRLTDTQYF

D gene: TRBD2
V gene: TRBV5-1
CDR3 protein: CASSSLHGDRGGIEQFF

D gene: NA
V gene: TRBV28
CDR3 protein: CASSLRRSEQYF

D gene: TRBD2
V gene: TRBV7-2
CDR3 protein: CASSLETSGYNEQFF

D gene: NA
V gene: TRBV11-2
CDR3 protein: CASSSVRSDTIYF

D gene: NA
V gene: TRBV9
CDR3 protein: CASSVTSTDTQYF

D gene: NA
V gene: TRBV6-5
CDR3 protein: CASSYGGFNYGYTF

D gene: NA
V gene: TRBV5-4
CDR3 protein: CASSRSGTPSGNTIYF

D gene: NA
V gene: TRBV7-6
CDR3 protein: CASSLATGYEQYF

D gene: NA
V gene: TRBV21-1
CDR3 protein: CASSKERGLAETQYF

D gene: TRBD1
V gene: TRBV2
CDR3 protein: CASSSDRANYGYTF

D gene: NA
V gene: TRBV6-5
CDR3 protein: CASSDLEGVNTEAFF

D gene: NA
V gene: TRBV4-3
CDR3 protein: CASSQDLSRAAGNTIYF

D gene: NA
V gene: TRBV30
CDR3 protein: CAWSAQVYGYTF

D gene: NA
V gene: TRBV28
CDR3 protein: CASSYYNEQFF

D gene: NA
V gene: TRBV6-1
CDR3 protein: CASSESASIQPQHF

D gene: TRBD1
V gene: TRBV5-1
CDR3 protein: CASSMTGGWDSPLHF

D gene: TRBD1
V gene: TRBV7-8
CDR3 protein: CASSLRGDRGPTEAFF

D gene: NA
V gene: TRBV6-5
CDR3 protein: CASSPRPSTDTQYF

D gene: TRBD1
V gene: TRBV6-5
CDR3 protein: CASSPLGQGGTEAFF

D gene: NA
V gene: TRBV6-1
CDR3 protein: CASSESPSHGTQYF

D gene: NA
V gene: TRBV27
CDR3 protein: CASSFVQGSLANEQFF

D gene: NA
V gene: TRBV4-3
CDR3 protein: CASSQDMGGWFTDTEAFF

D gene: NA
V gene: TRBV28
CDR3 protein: CASSYSGGGYTEAFF

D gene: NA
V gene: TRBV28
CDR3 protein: CASSTFNRVGHYGYTF

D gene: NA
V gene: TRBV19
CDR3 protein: CASRRGARGYTF

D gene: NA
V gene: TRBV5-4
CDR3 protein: CASSLEAGIGSPLHF

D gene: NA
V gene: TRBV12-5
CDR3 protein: CASGLALGEAYEQYF

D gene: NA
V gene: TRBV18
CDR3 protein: CASSPQQGEAFF

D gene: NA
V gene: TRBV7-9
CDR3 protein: CASRVDGDTGELFF

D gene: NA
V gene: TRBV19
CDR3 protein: CASSLQDRTYGYTF

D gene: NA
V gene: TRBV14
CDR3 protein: CASSLSGPQEAFF

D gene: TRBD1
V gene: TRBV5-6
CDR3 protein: CASSLIRGRVNGYTF

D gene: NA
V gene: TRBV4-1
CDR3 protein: CASSQEAPPGRTEAFF

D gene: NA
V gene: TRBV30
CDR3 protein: CACTRRGSTDTQYF

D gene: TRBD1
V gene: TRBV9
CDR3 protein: CASSVWDRADYGYTF

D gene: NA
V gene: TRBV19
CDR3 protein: CASSPSGRVYGYTF